This T cell receptor beta chain was identified in a study of OX40 agonist ivuxolimab in advanced cancers. This clone was observed a single time. The CDR3 sequence is 13 residues long. Germline CDR1 is SEHNR and CDR2 is FQNEAQ (reference sequence). The ends lost 4 bases at V and 2 bases at J; junction bases unmatched: 1. This table comes from immunoSEQ multiplex PCR, and its TCRdb copy is limited to in-frame clones, with some not included. The sample records roughly 19,000 clones, approximately 82% being singletons. The gene calls are TRBV7-9 and TRBJ2-7; TRBD2 aligns across 8 bases. The sequence came from an adult with an advanced solid tumor such as melanoma, head and neck, liver or kidney cancer. The input for sequencing was CD4+ or CD8+ T cells sorted from blood, taken in a trial of the OX40 agonist ivuxolimab. This CDR3 reads CASSSTSAYEQYF. Here the CDR3 DNA reads TGTGCCAGCAGCTCGACTAGCGCCTACGAGCAGTACTTC.